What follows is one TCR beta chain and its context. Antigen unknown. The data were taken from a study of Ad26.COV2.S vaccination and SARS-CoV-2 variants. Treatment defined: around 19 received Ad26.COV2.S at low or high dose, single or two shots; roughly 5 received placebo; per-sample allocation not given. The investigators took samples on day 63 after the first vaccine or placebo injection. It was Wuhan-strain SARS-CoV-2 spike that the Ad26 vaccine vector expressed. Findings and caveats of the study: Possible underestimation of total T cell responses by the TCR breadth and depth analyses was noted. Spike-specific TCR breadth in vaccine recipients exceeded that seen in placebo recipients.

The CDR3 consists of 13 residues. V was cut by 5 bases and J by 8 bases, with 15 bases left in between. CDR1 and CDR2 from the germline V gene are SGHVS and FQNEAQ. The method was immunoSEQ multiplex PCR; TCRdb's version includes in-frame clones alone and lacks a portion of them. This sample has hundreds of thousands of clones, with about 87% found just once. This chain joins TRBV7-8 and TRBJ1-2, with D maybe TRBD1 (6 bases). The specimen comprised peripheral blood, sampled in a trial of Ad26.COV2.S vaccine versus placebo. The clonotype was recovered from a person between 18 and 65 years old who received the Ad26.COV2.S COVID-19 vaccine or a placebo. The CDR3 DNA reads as TGTGCCAGCAGCCTAGGGGGGGCCCGCGGCTACACCTTC. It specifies CASSLGGARGYTF.